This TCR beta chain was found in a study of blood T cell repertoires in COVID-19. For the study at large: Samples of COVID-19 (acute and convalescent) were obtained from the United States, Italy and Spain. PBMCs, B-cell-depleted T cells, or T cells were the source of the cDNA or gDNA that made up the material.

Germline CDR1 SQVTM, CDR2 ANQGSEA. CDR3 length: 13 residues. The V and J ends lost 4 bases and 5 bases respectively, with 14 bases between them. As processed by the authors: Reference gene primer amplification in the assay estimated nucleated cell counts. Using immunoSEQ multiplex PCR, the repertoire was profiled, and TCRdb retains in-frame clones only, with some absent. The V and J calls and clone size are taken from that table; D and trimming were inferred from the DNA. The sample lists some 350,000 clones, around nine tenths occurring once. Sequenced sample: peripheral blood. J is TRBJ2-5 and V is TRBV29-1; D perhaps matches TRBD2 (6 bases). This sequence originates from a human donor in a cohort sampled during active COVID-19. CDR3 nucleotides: TGCAGCGTTGGGCGGGGTTTGTCCGAGACCCAGTACTTC. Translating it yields CSVGRGLSETQYF.